This TCR beta chain stems from a study of cytomegalovirus exposure and HLA in healthy donors. As to this clone: Its antigen is currently unknown.

Amplification used 60 Vbeta primers and 13 Jbeta primers. Here immunoSEQ multiplex PCR was the method, and the copy in TCRdb shows in-frame clones only, minus some. The data show fewer than 200,000 clones, around 81% seen once. Study conclusions and caveats: In an earlier analysis, about 87% or about 30%: the productive usage of most TCR beta V segments. The study assumed roughly uniform donor sequencing depth for presence/absence analyses. Later, an analysis showed that TCR beta chains associated with HLA were more clonally expanded than others that were equally common. TCR sequences were mostly rare, though some public TCRs occurred in many donors.

The clonotype was recovered from a woman in her forties or fifties in good health and CMV-seronegative. Sequenced: PBMCs.

As DNA, the CDR3 is TGTGCCAGCAGTTCGTTCTCTAAGGGGCAAGAGACCCAGTACTTC. The encoded protein is CASSSFSKGQETQYF. The rearrangement uses TRBV28 and TRBJ2-5, with a possible D match to TRBD1 (5 bases). This CDR3 is 15 amino acids long. Germline-derived CDR1 and CDR2 are MDHEN and SYDVKM. V shed 4 bases and J shed 2 bases, with 14 bases lying between them.